What follows are 19 T cell receptor beta chains derived from one specimen sequenced in a study of T cell repertoires in cytomegalovirus infection. TCRdb itself ran the reads through MiXCR, one entry per CDR3 protein. The sample has 290,000 or so distinct CDR3 sequences, around 10% seen once. Sequencing used PBMCs. Receptor source: a human donor in good health (CMV status not recorded). Some clones in this sample may be carry-over from other donors' samples.

This clonotype has just a few counts. The J gene is TRBJ2-5, the V gene TRBV20-1, with D tentatively TRBD1 (5 bases). Germline CDR1 is DFQATT and CDR2 is SNEGSKA (reference sequence). The CDR3 is 12 amino acids. V dropped 5 bases and J dropped 4 bases, with 11 bases sitting between them. The CDR3 sequence: CSAATVGETQYF. DNA of the CDR3: TGCAGTGCTGCGACAGTGGGAGAGACCCAGTACTTC.

This clonotype was seen many times. At one of its ends the junction is not consistent with the germline gene, which may arise from a read error. The chain has TRBV28 and TRBJ1-2; 9 positions match TRBD1. The CDR3 is made up of 12 amino acids. Germline assignment: CDR1 MDHEN and CDR2 SYDVKM. CDR3 loop: CASSLGQGGSLF. In nucleotides, the CDR3 is TGTGCCAGCAGTTTGGGACAGGGCGGTTCCCTCTTC.

This chain uses TRBV28 with TRBJ1-1; 7 bases are a match to TRBD1. The length of the CDR3 is 16 residues. The V gene end was trimmed by 2 bases and the J gene end by 6 bases; junction bases not matched to a gene: 12. Germline CDR1 MDHEN, CDR2 SYDVKM. The CDR3: CASSLQGVSRGAEAFF. The DNA of the CDR3 is TGTGCCAGCAGTTTACAGGGGGTCTCAAGGGGCGCTGAAGCTTTCTTT.

Ten or more counts support this clonotype. This chain uses TRBV20-1 with TRBJ2-7; 10 nucleotides align to TRBD1. The CDR3 runs to 13 residues. Germline V gene sequence: CDR1 DFQATT, CDR2 SNEGSKA (reference sequence). V shed 3 bases and J 4 bases; nucleotides not matched to a gene: 3. For the CDR3, the DNA is TGCAGTGCTAGCCGGGACAGGGGTTACGAGCAGTACGTC. Amino acids: CSASRDRGYEQYV.

The chain links TRBV7-2 to TRBJ2-1; 7 bases line up with TRBD2. Germline CDR1 is SGHTA and CDR2 is FQGNSA. The V and J ends lost 3 bases and 0 bases, in that order; junction bases with no gene match: 5. The CDR3 loop spans 16 amino acids. CDR3 loop: CASSLALAISYNEQFF. In DNA form, the CDR3 reads TGTGCCAGCAGCTTGGCACTAGCGATCTCCTACAATGAGCAGTTCTTC.

This clonotype was detected many times. The gene calls are TRBV29-1 and TRBJ2-4; D possibly corresponds to TRBD2 (7 bases). Germline CDR1 is SQVTM and CDR2 is ANQGSEA. There are 11 residues in the CDR3. The V gene lost 0 bases and the J gene lost 15 bases, with 12 bases spanning the gap. CDR3 amino acids: CSVEERGGSYF. CDR3 DNA: TGCAGCGTTGAAGAGAGGGGGGGATCGTACTTC.

This clonotype was recorded many times. CDR3 protein: CASSPWDGRDTQYF. CDR3 coding DNA: TGTGCCAGCAGCCCCTGGGACGGGAGAGATACGCAGTATTTT. The J gene is TRBJ2-3, the V gene TRBV14; a weak D match, TRBD2 (6 bases). CDR1 and CDR2 from the germline V gene are SGHDN and FVKESK. Trimming removed 4 bases at V and 5 bases at J, with 13 bases between. This CDR3 comprises 14 residues.

This clonotype has a handful of counts. The chain carries TRBV20-1 and TRBJ2-7; tentatively, D is TRBD2 (6 bases). The V and J ends lost 2 bases and 3 bases respectively, with 14 bases between them. Looked up from germline, CDR1 is DFQATT and CDR2 is SNEGSKA (reference sequence). This CDR3 has 14 amino acids. As DNA, the CDR3 is TGCAGTGCTAGACCGACCGGGACTTTCTACGAGCAGTACTTC. This translates into CSARPTGTFYEQYF.

This chain uses TRBV4-1 with TRBJ2-3; unclear D gene. With 1 base removed from V and 1 base from J, the gap between germline ends came to 12 bases. The germline gives CDR1 MGHRA, CDR2 YSYEKL. CDR3 length: 16 residues. CDR3 protein: CASSQAGLTRTDTQYF. CDR3 DNA sequence: TGCGCCAGCAGCCAAGCCGGTCTAACTCGCACAGATACGCAGTATTTT.

This chain links TRBV29-1 with TRBJ2-2; D is undetermined. From germline, CDR1 is SQVTM and CDR2 ANQGSEA. Trimming left V 6 bases short and J 6 bases short, with 5 bases between. The CDR3 covers 10 residues. In nucleotides, the CDR3 is TGCAGCGTCTTTTCCGGGGAGCTGTTTTTT. Translated: CSVFSGELFF.

This clonotype was counted at least ten times. V gene TRBV7-3 combines with J gene TRBJ2-2; 9 bases match TRBD2. This CDR3 region has 18 residues. Germline CDR1 is SGHTA and CDR2 is FQGTGA. V trimming: 0 bases; J trimming: 0 bases; junction bases outside the gene matches: 5. The CDR3 DNA follows: TGTGCCAGCAGCTTAACGGCTAGCGGGGCGTCGAACACCGGGGAGCTGTTTTTT. Protein product: CASSLTASGASNTGELFF.

This clonotype was detected ten times or more. The chain carries TRBV12-3 or TRBV12-4 and TRBJ1-6; 8 positions match TRBD1. The V segment lost 6 bases and the J segment 6 bases; nucleotides outside the gene matches: 1. The CDR3 consists of 13 residues. The CDR3 DNA sequence: TGTGCCAGCAGAGACAGGGGTAATTCACCCCTCCACTTT. Translation: CASRDRGNSPLHF.

This clonotype occurred many times. V gene TRBV28 combines with J gene TRBJ1-5; a possible D gene is TRBD1 (6 bases). The length of the CDR3 is 16 residues. Trimming removed 7 bases at V and 2 bases at J, with 18 bases between. Germline CDR1 is MDHEN and CDR2 is SYDVKM. CDR3 loop: CASTPSGGPGNQPQHF. The DNA for the CDR3 is TGTGCCAGCACCCCAAGTGGGGGCCCGGGCAATCAGCCCCAGCATTTT. Supplemented by reference TRBV28 and TRBJ1-5, the full variable domain reads DVKVTQSSRYLVKRTGEKVFLECVQDMDHENMFWYRQDPGLGLRLIYFSYDVKMKEKGDIPEGYSVSREKKERFSLILESASTNQTSMYLCASTPSGGPGNQPQHFGDGTRLSIL.

This clonotype came up many times. The V gene is TRBV28, the J gene TRBJ1-2; D is unclear. V was pared by 1 base and J by 5 bases, with 11 bases between. The CDR3 contains 14 residues. From germline, CDR1 is MDHEN and CDR2 SYDVKM. CDR3 DNA: TGTGCCAGCAGTTTATCGGAGACGGGGTATGGCTACACCTTC. Translation gives CASSLSETGYGYTF.

This clonotype was counted many times. V and J are TRBV7-8 and TRBJ2-7, with TRBD1 as a possible D gene (5 bases). Trimming cost V 5 bases and J 1 base, with 21 bases left between them. Germline lookup yields CDR1 SGHVS and CDR2 FQNEAQ. The CDR3 covers 17 residues. DNA of the CDR3: TGTGCCAGCAGCCTACACGGATGGGTCAAGGGGTCCTACGAGCAGTACTTC. Protein: CASSLHGWVKGSYEQYF.

The V and J genes are TRBV29-1 and TRBJ2-3; the match to TRBD2 covers 12 bases. Germline CDR1 and CDR2: SQVTM and ANQGSEA. After removal of 7 bases from V and 6 bases from J, the junction contained 5 bases not matched to a gene. This CDR3 comprises 13 residues. The CDR3 region is CSDTSGGSDTQYF. In nucleotides, the CDR3 is TGCAGCGACACTAGCGGGGGGAGCGATACGCAGTATTTT.

This clonotype has at least ten counts. The chain links TRBV7-2 to TRBJ2-7, with D perhaps assigned TRBD1 or TRBD2 (5 bases each). The germline V gene encodes CDR1 SGHTA and CDR2 FQGNSA. The CDR3 extends over 11 amino acids. Trimming left V 3 bases short and J 6 bases short, with 6 bases between. The CDR3 loop reads CASSFGTEQYF. The DNA of the CDR3 is TGTGCCAGCAGCTTCGGGACCGAGCAGTACTTC.

This rearrangement joins TRBV3-1 to TRBJ1-2; TRBD1 matches 7 bases. Trimming cost V 2 bases and J 6 bases; bases outside gene matches: 3. CDR3 size: 13 residues. The germline gives CDR1 LGHDT, CDR2 YNNKEL (reference sequence). CDR3 DNA: TGTGCCAGCAGCCAACAGGGGGACCATGGCTACACCTTC. The encoded protein is CASSQQGDHGYTF.

The chain is built from TRBV6-2 or TRBV6-3 and TRBJ2-7, with 7 positions matching TRBD1. The CDR3 runs to 15 residues. In germline, CDR1 is MNHEY, CDR2 SVGEGT. The ends lost 4 bases at V and 2 bases at J; junction bases unmatched: 8. CDR3 nucleotides: TGTGCCAGCAGTTTATCACCGGGACAGCCCTACGAGCAGTACGTC. Translated: CASSLSPGQPYEQYV.